The source of this T cell receptor beta chain is a study of control samples from healthy donors and cancer patients. Data came from immunoSEQ multiplex PCR; TCRdb stores just in-frame clones and leaves some out. Among 150,000 or so clones listed, under 95% were seen once. The CDR3 is made up of 16 amino acids. Trimming stripped 6 bases from V and 0 bases from J, with 14 bases between. CDR1 SEHNR and CDR2 FQNEAQ come from the germline V gene (reference sequence). This receptor was identified in a man aged 18 to 30 in good health. J is TRBJ2-2 and V is TRBV7-9, with D possibly called TRBD1 or TRBD2 (5 bases each). Sequenced: blood. CDR3 nucleotides: TGTGCCAGCAGGGGGCGAAGGGGACCGAACACCGGGGAGCTGTTTTTT. Translation gives CASRGRRGPNTGELFF.